The TCR beta chain under discussion was sequenced for a study of shared clonotypes between healthy human individuals. Study-wide findings and caveats: Rarefaction analysis demonstrated incomplete sorted-subset sequencing notwithstanding large depth. Clonotypes that were shared across several donors made up around 5% of naive CD4 clonotypes.

CD45RO-negative CD8 cells positively selected for CCR7 made up the naive population, which excluded terminally differentiated effector memory CD45RA+ cells. The donors were adults (healthy and HIV-negative) with no recent acute infections or vaccinations. Every donor, a Caucasian adult, lived in Nashville, Tennessee. The CDR3 length is 13 residues. Trimming pared 2 bases from V and 6 bases from J, leaving 10 bases between. CDR1 is LNHDA and CDR2 is SQIVND in the germline V gene (reference sequence). The table came from immunoSEQ multiplex PCR; TCRdb's copy has only in-frame clones and leaves some out. The top ten hold roughly 1% of the sample, which has roughly 2,000,000 clones, approximately 94% seen once. About this clone: Its antigen remains unknown.

The TCR comes from a man aged 18 to 29 in good health. The rearrangement uses TRBV19 and TRBJ1-2, with D perhaps matching TRBD1 (6 bases). Sequenced input: naive CD8+ T cells sorted from blood. The DNA of the CDR3 is TGTGCCAGTAGTATAACAGGGCGAGATGGCTACACCTTC. As protein: CASSITGRDGYTF.